This entry concerns a single TCR beta chain. CDR1 and CDR2 from the germline V gene are LNHDA and SQIVND (reference sequence). The CDR3 sequence is 15 residues long. V was trimmed by 10 bases and J by 5 bases, leaving 21 bases between them. TCRdb reanalysed the RT-PCR reads using MiXCR and keeps one entry per CDR3 protein. The sample includes about 680,000 distinct CDR3 sequences, 13% to 15% of them seen just once. The sequenced sample consisted of memory CD4+ T cells from blood. The receptor was derived from a female donor in good health, serving as a healthy control. The chain is built from TRBV19 and TRBJ2-1; D is perhaps TRBD2 (7 bases). The CDR3 DNA follows: TGTGCCACCCAACGGGGGGCTAGCGGAGACAATGAGCAGTTCTTC. It translates to CATQRGASGDNEQFF.